Listed here is a single T cell receptor beta chain. The record originates from a study of T cell responses to AZD1222 COVID-19 vaccine. Only in-frame clones appear in the TCRdb table, and some are missing; sequencing was by immunoSEQ multiplex PCR. The sample holds about 140,000 clones, 89% seen once. Germline-derived CDR1 and CDR2 are LGHNA and YSLEER. CDR3 size: 16 residues. V gave up 4 bases and J gave up 6 bases; unmatched junction bases: 10. The specimen was peripheral blood, collected on day 0 of AZD1222 vaccination. The TCR was taken from an adult in good health. V usage is TRBV4-3 and J usage is TRBJ2-5; 11 bases align to TRBD1. The CDR3 loop reads CASSPAGTGGLKTQYF. CDR3 DNA: TGCGCCAGCAGCCCCGCCGGGACAGGGGGTTTGAAGACCCAGTACTTC.